This T cell receptor beta chain was identified in a study of blood T cell repertoires in COVID-19. Study in general: The study drew acute and convalescent COVID-19 samples from the United States, Italy and Spain. In each case, the material was cDNA or gDNA derived from T cells, B-cell-depleted T cells, or PBMCs.

The protocol was immunoSEQ multiplex PCR, while the TCRdb copy is restricted to in-frame clones and leaves out a portion. The profile shows around 68,000 clones, about nine tenths of them singletons. There are 15 residues in the CDR3. Germline CDR1 MGHRA, CDR2 YSYEKL. Trimming took 0 bases from V and 4 from J, leaving 12 bases between them. This receptor was obtained from a man aged 45-65 years with active COVID-19. J is TRBJ1-1 and V is TRBV4-1; a possible D gene is TRBD1 (6 bases). Sequenced sample: peripheral blood. The CDR3 here is CASSQDGGGSTEAFF. In DNA, the CDR3 is TGCGCCAGCAGCCAAGATGGGGGGGGCAGCACTGAAGCTTTCTTT.